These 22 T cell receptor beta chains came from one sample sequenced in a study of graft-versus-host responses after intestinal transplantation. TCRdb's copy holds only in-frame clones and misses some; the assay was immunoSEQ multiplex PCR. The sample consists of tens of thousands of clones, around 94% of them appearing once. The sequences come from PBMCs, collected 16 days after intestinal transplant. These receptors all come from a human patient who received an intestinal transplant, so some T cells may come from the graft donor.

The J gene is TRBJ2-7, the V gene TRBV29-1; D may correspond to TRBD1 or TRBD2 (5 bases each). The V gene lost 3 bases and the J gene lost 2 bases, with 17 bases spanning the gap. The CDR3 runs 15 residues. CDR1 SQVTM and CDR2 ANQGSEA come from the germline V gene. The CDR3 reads CSVDITGRDPYEQYF. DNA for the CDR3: TGCAGCGTTGATATTACCGGCAGGGACCCCTACGAGCAGTACTTC.

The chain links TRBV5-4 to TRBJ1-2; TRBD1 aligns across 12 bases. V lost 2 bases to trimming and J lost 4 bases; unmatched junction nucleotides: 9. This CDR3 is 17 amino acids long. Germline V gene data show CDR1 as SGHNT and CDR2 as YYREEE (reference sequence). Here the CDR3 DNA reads TGTGCCAGCAGCTTACCGGGACAGGGGGCGGGTAGCTATGGCTACACCTTC. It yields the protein CASSLPGQGAGSYGYTF.

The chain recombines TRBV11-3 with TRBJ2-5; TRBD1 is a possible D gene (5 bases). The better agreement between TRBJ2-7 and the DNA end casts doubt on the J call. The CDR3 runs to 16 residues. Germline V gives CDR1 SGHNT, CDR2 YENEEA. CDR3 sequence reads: CASSLVGAPGSYEQYF. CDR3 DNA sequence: TGTGCCAGCAGCTTAGTAGGGGCACCAGGCTCCTACGAGCAGTACTTC.

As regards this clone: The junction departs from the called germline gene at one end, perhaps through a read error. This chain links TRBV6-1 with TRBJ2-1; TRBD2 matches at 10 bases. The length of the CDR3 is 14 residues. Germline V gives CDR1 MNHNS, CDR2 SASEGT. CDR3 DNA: TGTGCCAGCAGTCAAGCGGGAGGGCCACATGAGCAGTTCTTC. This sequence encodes CASSQAGGPHEQFF.

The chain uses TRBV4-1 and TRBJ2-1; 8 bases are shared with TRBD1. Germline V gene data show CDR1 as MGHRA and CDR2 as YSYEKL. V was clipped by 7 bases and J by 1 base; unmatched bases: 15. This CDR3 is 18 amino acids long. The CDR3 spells CASNRGYLPSNSYNEQFF. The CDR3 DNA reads TGCGCCAGCAACAGGGGGTACCTTCCTTCCAATTCCTACAATGAGCAGTTCTTC.

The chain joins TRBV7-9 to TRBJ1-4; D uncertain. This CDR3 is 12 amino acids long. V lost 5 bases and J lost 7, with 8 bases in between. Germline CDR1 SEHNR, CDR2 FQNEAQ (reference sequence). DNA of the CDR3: TGTGCCAGCAGCCACGAGGGTGAAAAACTGTTTTTT. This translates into CASSHEGEKLFF.

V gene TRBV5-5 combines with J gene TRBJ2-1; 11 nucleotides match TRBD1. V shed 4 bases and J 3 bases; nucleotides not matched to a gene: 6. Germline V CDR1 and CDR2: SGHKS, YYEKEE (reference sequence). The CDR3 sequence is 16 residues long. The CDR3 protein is CASSRTGGAIYNEQFF. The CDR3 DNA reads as TGTGCCAGCAGCCGGACAGGGGGCGCAATCTACAATGAGCAGTTCTTC. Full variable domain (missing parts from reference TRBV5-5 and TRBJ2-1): DAGVTQSPTHLIKTRGQQVTLRCSPISGHKSVSWYQQVLGQGPQFIFQYYEKEERGRGNFPDRFSARQFPNYSSELNVNALLLGDSALYLCASSRTGGAIYNEQFFGPGTRLTVL.

The CDR3 spells CASSWGLGETQYF. In DNA, the CDR3 is TGTGCCAGCAGTTGGGGACTAGGCGAGACCCAGTACTTC. The gene calls are TRBV6-6 and TRBJ2-5; 8 bases align to TRBD2. Germline CDR1 reads MNHNY; CDR2 reads SVGAGI (reference sequence). This CDR3 has 13 residues. V dropped 4 bases and J dropped 5; count of bases not matched to a gene: 3.

CDR3 nucleotide sequence: TGTGCCAGTAGTTCCCAGGGTTTAGGAAACTATGGCTACACCTTC. It yields the protein CASSSQGLGNYGYTF. The rearrangement uses TRBV19 and TRBJ1-2, with D perhaps matching TRBD1 (5 bases). Germline lookup yields CDR1 LNHDA and CDR2 SQIVND (reference sequence). Trimming took 5 bases from V and 2 from J, leaving 15 bases between them. The CDR3 runs to 15 residues.

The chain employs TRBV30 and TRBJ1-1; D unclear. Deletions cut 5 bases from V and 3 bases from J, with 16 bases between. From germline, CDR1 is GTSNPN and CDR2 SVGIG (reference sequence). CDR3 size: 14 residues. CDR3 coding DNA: TGTGCCTGGGCCACGGGCAATGGGGACACTGAAGCTTTCTTT. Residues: CAWATGNGDTEAFF.

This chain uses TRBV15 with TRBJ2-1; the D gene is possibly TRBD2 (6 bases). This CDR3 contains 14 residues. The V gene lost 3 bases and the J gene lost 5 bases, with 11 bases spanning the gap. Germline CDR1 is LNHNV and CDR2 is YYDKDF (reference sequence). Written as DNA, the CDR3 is TGTGCCACCAGCAGGCCGGGACTCAACAATGAGCAGTTCTTC. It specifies CATSRPGLNNEQFF.

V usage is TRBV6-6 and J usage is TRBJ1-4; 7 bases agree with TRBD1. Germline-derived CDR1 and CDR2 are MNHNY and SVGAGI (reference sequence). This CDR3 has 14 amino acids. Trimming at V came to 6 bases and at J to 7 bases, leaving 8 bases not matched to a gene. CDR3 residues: CASSSYRGGEKLFF. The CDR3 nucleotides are TGTGCCAGCAGCTCATACAGGGGTGGTGAAAAACTGTTTTTT.

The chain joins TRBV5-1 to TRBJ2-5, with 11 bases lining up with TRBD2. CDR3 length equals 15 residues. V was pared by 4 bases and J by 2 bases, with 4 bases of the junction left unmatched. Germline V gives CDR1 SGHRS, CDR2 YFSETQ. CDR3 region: CASSGGLAEQETQYF. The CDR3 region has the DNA TGCGCCAGCAGCGGGGGACTAGCGGAACAAGAGACCCAGTACTTC.

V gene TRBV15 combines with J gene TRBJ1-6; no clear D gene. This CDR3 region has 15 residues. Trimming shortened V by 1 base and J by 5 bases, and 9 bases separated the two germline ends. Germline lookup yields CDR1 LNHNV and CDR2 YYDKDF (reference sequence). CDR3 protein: CATSRVTDNNSPLHF. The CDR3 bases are TGTGCCACCAGCAGAGTCACAGATAATAATTCACCCCTCCACTTT.

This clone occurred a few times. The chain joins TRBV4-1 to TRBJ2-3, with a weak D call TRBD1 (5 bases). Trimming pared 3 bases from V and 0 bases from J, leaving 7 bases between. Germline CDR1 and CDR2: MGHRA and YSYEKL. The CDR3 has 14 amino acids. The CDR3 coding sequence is TGCGCCAGCAGCCAGCCAGGGAGCACAGATACGCAGTATTTT. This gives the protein CASSQPGSTDTQYF.

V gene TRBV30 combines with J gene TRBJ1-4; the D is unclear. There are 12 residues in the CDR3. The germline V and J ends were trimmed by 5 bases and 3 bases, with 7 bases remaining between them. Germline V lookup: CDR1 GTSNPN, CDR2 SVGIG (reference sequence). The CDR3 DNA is TGTGCCTGGCAACATTCTAATGAAAAACTGTTTTTT. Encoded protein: CAWQHSNEKLFF.

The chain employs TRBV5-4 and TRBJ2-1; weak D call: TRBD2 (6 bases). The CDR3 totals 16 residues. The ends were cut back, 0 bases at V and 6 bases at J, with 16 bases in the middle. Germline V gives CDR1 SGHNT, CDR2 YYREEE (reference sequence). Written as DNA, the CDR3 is TGTGCCAGCAGCTTGGCGGCTAGCGCGTCAATCAATGAGCAGTTCTTC. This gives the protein CASSLAASASINEQFF.

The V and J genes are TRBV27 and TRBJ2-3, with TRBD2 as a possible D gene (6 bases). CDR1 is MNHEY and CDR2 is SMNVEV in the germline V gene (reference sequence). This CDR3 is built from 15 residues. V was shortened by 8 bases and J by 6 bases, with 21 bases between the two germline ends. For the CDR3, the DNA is TGTGCCAGCGGCACTAGCCCACCCTCCGTCGATACGCAGTATTTT. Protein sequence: CASGTSPPSVDTQYF.

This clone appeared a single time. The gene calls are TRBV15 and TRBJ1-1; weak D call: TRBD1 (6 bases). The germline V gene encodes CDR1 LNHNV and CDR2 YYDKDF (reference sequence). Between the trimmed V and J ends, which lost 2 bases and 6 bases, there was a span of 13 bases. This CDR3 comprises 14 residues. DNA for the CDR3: TGTGCCACCAGCAGAACAGGGCGGACGTCTGAAGCTTTCTTT. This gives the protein CATSRTGRTSEAFF.

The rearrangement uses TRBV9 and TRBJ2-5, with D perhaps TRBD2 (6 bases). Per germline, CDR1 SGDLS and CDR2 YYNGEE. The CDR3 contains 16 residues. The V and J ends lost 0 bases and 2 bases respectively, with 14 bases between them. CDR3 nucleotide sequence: TGTGCCAGCAGCGTAGGTTGGAGGGCCCCTCAAGAGACCCAGTACTTC. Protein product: CASSVGWRAPQETQYF.

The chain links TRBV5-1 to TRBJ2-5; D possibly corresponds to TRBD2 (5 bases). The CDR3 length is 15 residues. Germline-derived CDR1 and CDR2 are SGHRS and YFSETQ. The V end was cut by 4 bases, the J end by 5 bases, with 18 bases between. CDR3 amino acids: CASSPLHDKRETQYF. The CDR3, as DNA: TGCGCCAGCAGCCCTTTACATGACAAGCGGGAGACCCAGTACTTC.

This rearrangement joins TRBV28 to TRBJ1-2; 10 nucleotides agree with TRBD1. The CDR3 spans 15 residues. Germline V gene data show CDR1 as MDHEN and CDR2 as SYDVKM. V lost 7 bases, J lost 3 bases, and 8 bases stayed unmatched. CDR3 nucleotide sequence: TGTGCCAGCACCATGGGGACAGGGGTTTACTATGGCTACACCTTC. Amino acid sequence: CASTMGTGVYYGYTF.